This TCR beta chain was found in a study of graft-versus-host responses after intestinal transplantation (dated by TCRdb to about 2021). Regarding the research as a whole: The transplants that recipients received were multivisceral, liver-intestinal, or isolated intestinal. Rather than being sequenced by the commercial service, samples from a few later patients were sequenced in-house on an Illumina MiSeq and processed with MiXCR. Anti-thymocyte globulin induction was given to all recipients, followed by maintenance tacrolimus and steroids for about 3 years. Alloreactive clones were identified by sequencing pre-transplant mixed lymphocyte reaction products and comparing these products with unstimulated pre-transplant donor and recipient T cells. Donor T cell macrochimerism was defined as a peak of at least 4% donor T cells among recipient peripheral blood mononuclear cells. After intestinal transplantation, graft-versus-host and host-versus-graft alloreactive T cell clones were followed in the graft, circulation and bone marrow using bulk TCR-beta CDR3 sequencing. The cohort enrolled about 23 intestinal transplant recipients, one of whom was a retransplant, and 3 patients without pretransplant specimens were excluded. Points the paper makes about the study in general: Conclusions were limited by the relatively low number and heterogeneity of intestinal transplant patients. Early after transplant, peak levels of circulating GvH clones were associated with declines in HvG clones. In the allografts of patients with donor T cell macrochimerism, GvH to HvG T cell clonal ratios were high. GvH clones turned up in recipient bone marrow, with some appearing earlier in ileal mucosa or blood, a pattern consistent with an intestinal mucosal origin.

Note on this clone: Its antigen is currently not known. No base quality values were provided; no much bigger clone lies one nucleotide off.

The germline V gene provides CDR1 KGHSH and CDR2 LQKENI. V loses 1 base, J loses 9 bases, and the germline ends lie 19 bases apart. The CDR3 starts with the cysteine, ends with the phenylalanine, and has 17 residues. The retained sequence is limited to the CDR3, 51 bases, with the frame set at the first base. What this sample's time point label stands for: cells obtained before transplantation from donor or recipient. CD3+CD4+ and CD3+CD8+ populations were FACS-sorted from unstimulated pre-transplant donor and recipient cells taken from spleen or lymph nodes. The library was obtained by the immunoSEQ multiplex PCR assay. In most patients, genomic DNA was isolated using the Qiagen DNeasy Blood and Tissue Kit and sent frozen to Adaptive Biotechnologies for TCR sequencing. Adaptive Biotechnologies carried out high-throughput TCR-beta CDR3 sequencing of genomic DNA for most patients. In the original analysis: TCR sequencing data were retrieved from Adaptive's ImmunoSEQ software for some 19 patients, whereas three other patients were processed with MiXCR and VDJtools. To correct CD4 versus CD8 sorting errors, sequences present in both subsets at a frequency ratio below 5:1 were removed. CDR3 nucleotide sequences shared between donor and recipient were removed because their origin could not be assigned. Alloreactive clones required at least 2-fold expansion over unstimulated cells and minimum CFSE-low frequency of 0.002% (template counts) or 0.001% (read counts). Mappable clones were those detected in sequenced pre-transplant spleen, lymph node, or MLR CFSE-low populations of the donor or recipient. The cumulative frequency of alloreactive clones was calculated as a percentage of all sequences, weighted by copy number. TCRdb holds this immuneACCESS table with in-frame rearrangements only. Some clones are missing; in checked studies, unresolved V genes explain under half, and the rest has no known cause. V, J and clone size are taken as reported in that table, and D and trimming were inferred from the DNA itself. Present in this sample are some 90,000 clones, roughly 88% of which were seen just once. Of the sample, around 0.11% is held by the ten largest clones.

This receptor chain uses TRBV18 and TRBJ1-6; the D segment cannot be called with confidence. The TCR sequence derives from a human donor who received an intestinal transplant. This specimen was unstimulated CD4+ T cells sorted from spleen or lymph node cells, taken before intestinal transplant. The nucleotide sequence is TGTGCCAGCTCACCACTCGGACTTAGGGTACTTAGTTCACCCCTCCACTTT. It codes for CASSPLGLRVLSSPLHF.